A selection of T cell receptor beta chains follows, all from one sample in a study of shared clonotypes between healthy human individuals. TCRdb's table, derived via immunoSEQ multiplex PCR, lists solely in-frame clones and lacks some. The sample has about 2.1 million clones, about 94% seen once. Specimen: naive CD8+ T cells from PBMCs. These receptors were collected from a man in his late teens or twenties in good health. Some clones in this sample may be carry-over from other donors' samples. Both conserved end residues are part of each CDR3. Each record gives: J gene, V gene, D gene, clone size, CDR3 protein, CDR3 DNA. The D gene is left open where the match is weak. Clone sizes are given selectively: once, few, many, or a class where the clone is expanded.

J gene: TRBJ1-1; V gene: TRBV7-9; D gene: -; clone size: -; CDR3 protein: CASSSGMNTEAFF; CDR3 DNA: TGTGCCAGCAGCTCAGGTATGAACACTGAAGCTTTCTTT
J gene: TRBJ1-1; V gene: TRBV29-1; D gene: TRBD1; clone size: once; CDR3 protein: CSVEGTGGVSYTEAFF; CDR3 DNA: TGCAGCGTTGAAGGGACAGGGGGCGTCTCCTACACTGAAGCTTTCTTT
J gene: TRBJ1-4; V gene: TRBV11-2; D gene: TRBD1; clone size: -; CDR3 protein: CASSLFRDRVRSNEKLFF; CDR3 DNA: TGTGCCAGCAGCTTATTTCGGGACAGGGTGAGGTCTAATGAAAAACTGTTTTTT
J gene: TRBJ2-7; V gene: TRBV7-2; D gene: -; clone size: -; CDR3 protein: CASSLAGPSYEQYF; CDR3 DNA: TGTGCCAGCAGCTTAGCGGGACCCTCCTACGAGCAGTACTTC
J gene: TRBJ2-1; V gene: TRBV7-3; D gene: -; clone size: -; CDR3 protein: CASSLNGRGNEQFF; CDR3 DNA: TGTGCCAGCAGCTTAAACGGTAGGGGCAATGAGCAGTTCTTC
J gene: TRBJ2-7; V gene: TRBV27; D gene: -; clone size: -; CDR3 protein: CASSFLLPRTSYEQYF; CDR3 DNA: TGTGCCAGCAGTTTCCTACTACCCCGGACCTCCTACGAGCAGTACTTC
J gene: TRBJ1-1; V gene: TRBV7-9; D gene: -; clone size: -; CDR3 protein: CASSFGTGVTEAFF; CDR3 DNA: TGTGCCAGCAGCTTCGGGACGGGGGTCACTGAAGCTTTCTTT
J gene: TRBJ1-5; V gene: TRBV19; D gene: -; clone size: -; CDR3 protein: CASSIFPPDQPQHF; CDR3 DNA: TGTGCCAGTAGTATTTTCCCCCCCGATCAGCCCCAGCATTTT
J gene: TRBJ2-1; V gene: TRBV19; D gene: TRBD2; clone size: -; CDR3 protein: CASSGPSGSYYNEQFF; CDR3 DNA: TGTGCCAGTAGTGGTCCTAGCGGGAGTTACTACAATGAGCAGTTCTTC
J gene: TRBJ2-1; V gene: TRBV19; D gene: TRBD2; clone size: -; CDR3 protein: CASRYSGSEQFF; CDR3 DNA: TGTGCCAGTCGCTACAGCGGGAGTGAGCAGTTCTTC
J gene: TRBJ1-1; V gene: TRBV7-9; D gene: -; clone size: -; CDR3 protein: CASSLSGVFAEAFF; CDR3 DNA: TGTGCCAGCAGCTTATCGGGGGTTTTTGCTGAAGCTTTCTTT
J gene: TRBJ2-1; V gene: TRBV5-5; D gene: -; clone size: -; CDR3 protein: CASSWAGTHNEQFF; CDR3 DNA: TGTGCCAGCAGCTGGGCCGGGACTCACAATGAGCAGTTCTTC
J gene: TRBJ2-7; V gene: TRBV27; D gene: -; clone size: -; CDR3 protein: CASSLSHSYEQYF; CDR3 DNA: TGTGCCAGCAGTTTATCTCATTCCTACGAGCAGTACTTC
J gene: TRBJ2-5; V gene: TRBV18; D gene: -; clone size: once; CDR3 protein: CASSPPDRDHLRETQYF; CDR3 DNA: TGTGCCAGCTCACCACCGGACCGGGACCACCTTAGAGAGACCCAGTACTTC
J gene: TRBJ1-1; V gene: TRBV6-5; D gene: -; clone size: -; CDR3 protein: CAIGGFGTEAFF; CDR3 DNA: TGTGCCATAGGGGGATTTGGCACTGAAGCTTTCTTT
J gene: TRBJ2-3; V gene: TRBV19; D gene: TRBD2; clone size: -; CDR3 protein: CASSILAGTTDTQYF; CDR3 DNA: TGTGCCAGTAGTATACTAGCGGGCACCACAGATACGCAGTATTTT